This TCR beta chain was recorded in a study of T cells in tumors after PD-1 blockade. Looking at the study overall: A subset received ongoing vismodegib 150 mg daily alongside anti-PD-1 therapy.

The repertoire was sequenced with immunoSEQ multiplex PCR; TCRdb's copy has only in-frame clones and lacks some. The data contain 15,000 to 25,000 clones, over 70% of them singletons. The clonotype was recovered from a human donor with advanced basal cell or squamous cell carcinoma (not recorded which). The source was PBMCs, collected after anti-PD-1 therapy.

The CDR3 here is CASRKSGDTQYF. The CDR3 DNA reads TGTGCCAGCAGGAAAAGTGGAGATACGCAGTATTTT. The chain employs TRBV12-3 or TRBV12-4 and TRBJ2-3; the D is unclear. This CDR3 has 12 amino acids. V was trimmed by 6 bases and J by 5 bases, leaving 9 bases between them.